This TCR beta chain was sequenced during a study of shared clonotypes between healthy human individuals. Study-wide background: The study used three CD4 naive, three CD4 memory, two CD8 naive and one CD8 memory plate per donor.

The CDR3 contains 18 residues. V lost 0 bases and J lost 7; bases outside the gene matches: 11. Germline V CDR1 and CDR2: SGHRS, YFSETQ. Here immunoSEQ multiplex PCR was the method, and the copy in TCRdb shows in-frame clones only, minus some. The data show roughly 2,500,000 clones, roughly 93% seen once. This chain connects TRBV5-1 to TRBJ2-1; TRBD2 agrees at 12 bases. The receptor's source is a man aged 18-30 years in good health. Some clones in this sample may be carry-over from other donors' samples. The sample was naive CD4+ T cells from PBMCs. This sample's subset: CD45RA+ positively selected. In DNA form, the CDR3 reads TGCGCCAGCAGCTTGGAGGGGAGGCTAGCGGGAGGGCCAAATGAGCAGTTCTTC. Translating it yields CASSLEGRLAGGPNEQFF.